Sequencing of this T cell receptor beta chain was carried out in a study of PD-1 blockade in classical Hodgkin lymphoma. Findings of the study overall: The drivers behind the repertoire differences, possibly disease activity or prior therapy, remain undefined. Complete responders matched newly diagnosed patients in baseline diversity. As was reported, newly diagnosed patients showed lower baseline TCR diversity than healthy donors did.

Data came from immunoSEQ multiplex PCR; TCRdb stores just in-frame clones and leaves some out. The sample yields fewer than 25,000 clones, about 68% seen once. From germline, CDR1 is LNHNV and CDR2 YYDKDF (reference sequence). V was trimmed by 3 bases and J by 5 bases, leaving 11 bases between them. The CDR3 length is 14 residues. As for this clone: The antigen remains unidentified.

Every patient relapsed after autologous stem cell transplantation, and brentuximab vedotin exposure varied. Best outcomes ranged across complete response, partial response and progressive disease. The TCR originated in a human donor with classical Hodgkin lymphoma. This chain joins TRBV15 and TRBJ1-5; D possibly corresponds to TRBD1 (5 bases). Source: peripheral blood mononuclear cells (PBMCs), taken at baseline. The DNA of the CDR3 is TGTGCCACCAGCAGCGCAGGGACGGATCAGCCCCAGCATTTT. Residues: CATSSAGTDQPQHF.